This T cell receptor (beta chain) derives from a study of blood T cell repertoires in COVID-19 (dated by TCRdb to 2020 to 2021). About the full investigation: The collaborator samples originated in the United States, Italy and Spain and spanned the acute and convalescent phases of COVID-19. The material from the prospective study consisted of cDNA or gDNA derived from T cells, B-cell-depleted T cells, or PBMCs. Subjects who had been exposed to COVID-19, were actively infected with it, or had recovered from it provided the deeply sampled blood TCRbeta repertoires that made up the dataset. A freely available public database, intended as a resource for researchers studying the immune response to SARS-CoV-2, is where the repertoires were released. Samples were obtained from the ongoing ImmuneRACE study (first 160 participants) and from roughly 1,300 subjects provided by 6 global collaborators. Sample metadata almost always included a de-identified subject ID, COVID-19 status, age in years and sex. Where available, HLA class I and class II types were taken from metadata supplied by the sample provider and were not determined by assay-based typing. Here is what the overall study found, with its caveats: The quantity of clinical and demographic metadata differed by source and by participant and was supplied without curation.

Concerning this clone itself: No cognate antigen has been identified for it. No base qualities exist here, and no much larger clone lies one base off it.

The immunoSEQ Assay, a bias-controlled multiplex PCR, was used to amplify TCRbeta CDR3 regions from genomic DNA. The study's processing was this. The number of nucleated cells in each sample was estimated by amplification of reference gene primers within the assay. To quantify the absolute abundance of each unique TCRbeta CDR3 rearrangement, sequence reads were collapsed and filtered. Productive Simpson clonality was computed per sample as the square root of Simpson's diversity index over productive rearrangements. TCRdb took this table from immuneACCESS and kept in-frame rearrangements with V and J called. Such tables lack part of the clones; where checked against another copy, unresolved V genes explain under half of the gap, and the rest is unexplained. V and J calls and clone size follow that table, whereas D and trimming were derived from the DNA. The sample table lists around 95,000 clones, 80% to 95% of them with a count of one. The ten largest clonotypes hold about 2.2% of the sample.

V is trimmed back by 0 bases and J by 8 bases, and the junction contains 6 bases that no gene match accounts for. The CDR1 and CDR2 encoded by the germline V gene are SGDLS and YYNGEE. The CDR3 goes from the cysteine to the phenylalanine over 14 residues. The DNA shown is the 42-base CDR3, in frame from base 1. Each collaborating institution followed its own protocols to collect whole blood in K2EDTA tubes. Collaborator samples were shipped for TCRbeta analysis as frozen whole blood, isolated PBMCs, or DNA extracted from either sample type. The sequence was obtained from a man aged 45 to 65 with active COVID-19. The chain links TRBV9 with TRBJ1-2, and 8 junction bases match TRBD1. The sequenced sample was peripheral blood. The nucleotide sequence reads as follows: TGTGCCAGCAGCGTAGGGGTGGCAGGGGGCGGCTACACCTTC. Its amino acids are CASSVGVAGGGYTF.